The clone carrying this T cell receptor beta chain occurred once. Peripheral blood, together with lesional scalp punch biopsies, was collected from alopecia areata patients. The CDR3 spans 15 residues. The ends lost 0 bases at V and 2 bases at J; junction bases unmatched: 4. Germline V CDR1 and CDR2: SGHRS, YFSETQ. The sample belongs to a study of CD8+ T cells in alopecia areata. Once RNA had been extracted, it was reverse transcribed into cDNA to act as the sequencing template. The table came from immunoSEQ multiplex PCR; TCRdb's copy has only in-frame clones and leaves some out. The sample shows under 250,000 clones, approximately 52% of them seen only once.

This receptor was obtained from a human donor with alopecia areata. This sample comprised CD4+ T cells sorted from blood, obtained at week 0. V and J are TRBV5-1 and TRBJ2-5, with 7 bases matching TRBD1. The CDR3 loop reads CASSLGDRLQETQYF. DNA of the CDR3: TGCGCCAGCAGCTTGGGGGACAGATTACAAGAGACCCAGTACTTC. The complete variable domain, with remaining parts taken from reference TRBV5-1 and TRBJ2-5, reads KAGVTQTPRYLIKTRGQQVTLSCSPISGHRSVSWYQQTPGQGLQFLFEYFSETQRNKGNFPGRFSGRQFSNSRSEMNVSTLELGDSALYLCASSLGDRLQETQYFGPGTRLLVL.